Below, 21 T cell receptor beta chains from the same sample are listed, as sequenced in a study of T cell responses to AZD1222 COVID-19 vaccine. TCRdb's copy holds only in-frame clones and misses some; the assay was immunoSEQ multiplex PCR. Here the sample spans 110,000 to 150,000 clones, roughly 90% being singletons. Sequencing was performed on peripheral blood, taken 28 days after the second AZD1222 dose. These receptors were obtained from an adult who received the AZD1222 COVID-19 vaccine.

The count of this clone is one. The chain employs TRBV20-1 and TRBJ2-4; D is possibly TRBD1 or TRBD2 (5 bases each). Trimming removed 3 bases from V and 0 bases from J, with 12 bases in between. This CDR3 contains 15 residues. Looked up from germline, CDR1 is DFQATT and CDR2 is SNEGSKA (reference sequence). CDR3 bases: TGCAGTGCTAGTCAGGCGAGGGGAGCCAAAAACATTCAGTACTTC. As protein: CSASQARGAKNIQYF.

The rearrangement joins TRBV2 to TRBJ1-2; the match to TRBD1 covers 8 bases. The CDR3 is 14 residues long. Trimming at V came to 5 bases and at J to 2 bases, leaving 4 bases not matched to a gene. Germline-derived CDR1 and CDR2 are SNHLY and FYNNEI. The CDR3 region is CASSRTGNNYGYTF. The CDR3 nucleotides are TGTGCCAGCAGTCGGACAGGGAACAACTATGGCTACACCTTC.

The chain joins TRBV13 to TRBJ2-3; D is ambiguous. The CDR3 spans 14 residues. Trimming took off 2 bases at V and 1 base at J, with 7 bases between the two ends. The germline CDR1 and CDR2 sequences are PRHDT and FYEKMQ (reference sequence). Here the CDR3 reads CASSLNPRTDTQYF. The DNA for the CDR3 is TGTGCCAGCAGCTTAAATCCTCGCACAGATACGCAGTATTTT.

In the case of this clone: One end of the junction does not line up with germline, which may come from a read error. The sample carries other DNA sequences with the same CDR3. The V call is TRBV6-4, the J call TRBJ2-3; the D gene is possibly TRBD2 (6 bases). The CDR3 is made up of 15 amino acids. The germline V gene has CDR1 MRHNA and CDR2 SNTAGT. The CDR3 DNA follows: TGTGCTAGCAGTGACTCGGCGGGAACGACAGATACGCAGTATTTT. This translates into CASSDSAGTTDTQYF.

This rearrangement joins TRBV18 to TRBJ2-2; D assignment may be TRBD1 or TRBD2 (5 bases each). Germline V CDR1 and CDR2: KGHSH, LQKENI. This CDR3 contains 16 residues. Trimming took 6 bases from V and 1 from J, leaving 15 bases between them. The CDR3 loop reads CASSRVATGNTGELFF. The CDR3 coding sequence is TGTGCCAGCTCGCGGGTCGCTACAGGGAACACCGGGGAGCTGTTTTTT.

The rearrangement uses TRBV5-4 and TRBJ2-5; D gene uncertain. V gave up 7 bases and J gave up 3 bases, with 10 bases separating them. Germline-derived CDR1 and CDR2 are SGHNT and YYREEE (reference sequence). The CDR3 is made up of 12 amino acids. In DNA form, the CDR3 reads TGTGCCAGCTACGGTCTGGAAGAGACCCAGTACTTC. Protein product: CASYGLEETQYF.

CDR3 in DNA: TGTGCCAGCTCACCGGTGTCGGAGGATGGCTACACCTTC. Its protein is CASSPVSEDGYTF. The chain combines TRBV18 with TRBJ1-2; no reliable D call. The CDR3 totals 13 residues. Trimming removed 3 bases from V and 6 bases from J, with 11 bases in between. Germline assignment: CDR1 KGHSH and CDR2 LQKENI.

The chain has TRBV2 and TRBJ1-4, with D uncertain. This CDR3 comprises 14 residues. The germline CDR1 and CDR2 sequences are SNHLY and FYNNEI. V lost 6 bases and J 5 bases, leaving 13 bases between the germline ends. As DNA, the CDR3 is TGTGCCAGCAGCAGGACCACATCAAATGAAAAACTGTTTTTT. It is translated as CASSRTTSNEKLFF.

The V call is TRBV3-1 (or the pseudogene TRBV3-2), the J call TRBJ1-5; 9 nucleotides agree with TRBD1. The germline gives CDR1 LGHDT, CDR2 YNNKEL (reference sequence). This CDR3 is 14 amino acids long. J gave up 7 bases and V 3 bases, and 4 bases lay outside the gene matches. The CDR3 spells CASSQRTGDQPQHF. The CDR3 DNA follows: TGTGCCAGCAGCCAGAGGACAGGGGACCAGCCCCAGCATTTT.

This chain connects TRBV15 to TRBJ2-1, with TRBD1 matching 8 bases. V lost 0 bases, J lost 6 bases, and 4 bases stayed unmatched. CDR1 is LNHNV, CDR2 YYDKDF, per germline (reference sequence). CDR3 length: 15 amino acids. CDR3: CATSRDGQGFNEQFF. In DNA form, the CDR3 reads TGTGCCACCAGCAGAGATGGACAGGGTTTCAATGAGCAGTTCTTC.

The chain is built from TRBV7-9 and TRBJ1-2, with TRBD1 matching 7 bases. This CDR3 has 14 amino acids. Losses at the gene ends were 5 bases for V and 4 bases for J; bases not matched to a gene: 7. The germline gives CDR1 SEHNR, CDR2 FQNEAQ (reference sequence). As DNA, the CDR3 is TGTGCCAGCAGCCCAGGGGGGGGGCCCTATGGCTACACCTTC. It yields the protein CASSPGGGPYGYTF.

A single count supports this clone. The V and J genes are TRBV4-1 and TRBJ2-7; no reliable D call. The CDR3 totals 14 residues. The germline V and J ends were trimmed by 1 base and 3 bases, with 10 bases remaining between them. Germline lookup yields CDR1 MGHRA and CDR2 YSYEKL. The CDR3 spells CASSQGTKIYEQYF. The DNA of the CDR3 is TGCGCCAGCAGCCAAGGGACCAAGATCTACGAGCAGTACTTC.

This chain links TRBV27 with TRBJ2-2, with D hard to call. The CDR3 is 17 residues long. Germline values: CDR1 MNHEY, CDR2 SMNVEV (reference sequence). V shed 2 bases and J shed 3 bases, with 16 bases lying between them. The CDR3 spells CASSLTGPRWDTGELFF. The CDR3 region has the DNA TGTGCCAGCAGTTTAACCGGGCCCCGATGGGACACCGGGGAGCTGTTTTTT.

The chain is built from TRBV28 and TRBJ2-2; D might be TRBD2 (6 bases). Germline V gene data show CDR1 as MDHEN and CDR2 as SYDVKM. Trimming took 6 bases from V and 4 from J, leaving 15 bases between them. The CDR3 sequence is 15 residues long. The CDR3 DNA reads TGTGCCAGCAGCGGACGGGGGAGGTCCACCGGGGAGCTGTTTTTT. It encodes CASSGRGRSTGELFF.

J is TRBJ2-6 and V is TRBV5-5, with D maybe TRBD1 (5 bases). The CDR3 has 17 residues. Germline V gives CDR1 SGHKS, CDR2 YYEKEE (reference sequence). Trimming pared 6 bases from V and 3 bases from J, leaving 19 bases between. The DNA for the CDR3 is TGTGCCAGCACCAATGGCAGGGCAGGCTTTGGGGCCAACGTCCTGACTTTC. Translation: CASTNGRAGFGANVLTF. The whole variable domain, remainder taken from reference TRBV5-5 and TRBJ2-6, is DAGVTQSPTHLIKTRGQQVTLRCSPISGHKSVSWYQQVLGQGPQFIFQYYEKEERGRGNFPDRFSARQFPNYSSELNVNALLLGDSALYLCASTNGRAGFGANVLTFGAGSRLTVL.

This rearrangement joins TRBV5-4 to TRBJ2-7; 11 bases are shared with TRBD2. The germline V gene encodes CDR1 SGHNT and CDR2 YYREEE (reference sequence). Trimming cost V 0 bases and J 3 bases; bases outside gene matches: 5. The CDR3 loop spans 16 amino acids. CDR3 sequence reads: CASSLGSGTSGYEQYF. The DNA of the CDR3 is TGTGCCAGCAGCTTGGGGTCTGGGACTAGCGGCTACGAGCAGTACTTC.

The chain is built from TRBV9 and TRBJ1-1, with D perhaps matching TRBD1 (6 bases). The CDR3 spans 14 residues. Germline values: CDR1 SGDLS, CDR2 YYNGEE. V was pared by 0 bases and J by 5 bases, with 11 bases between. The CDR3: CASSVGIQGTEAFF. The CDR3 bases are TGTGCCAGCAGCGTAGGGATTCAGGGGACTGAAGCTTTCTTT.

The chain employs TRBV6-1 and TRBJ2-6; possible D gene TRBD1, 5 bases. CDR3 size: 16 residues. Trimming left V 4 bases short and J 4 bases short, with 14 bases between. CDR1 is MNHNS, CDR2 SASEGT, per germline. Written as DNA, the CDR3 is TGTGCCAGCAGTGGTCAACAGGTTACCGGGGCCAACGTCCTGACTTTC. Its translation: CASSGQQVTGANVLTF.

The rearrangement joins TRBV27 to TRBJ1-3; no reliable D call. CDR3 size: 15 residues. Germline CDR1 is MNHEY and CDR2 is SMNVEV (reference sequence). V was cut by 7 bases and J by 4 bases, with 17 bases left in between. The CDR3 DNA reads TGTGCCAGCACCAGCTACAAGGGTATCGGAAACACCATATATTTT. Amino acids: CASTSYKGIGNTIYF.

The V and J genes are TRBV5-5 and TRBJ2-1; D is undetermined. CDR3 size: 13 residues. Trimming took 1 base from V and 5 from J, leaving 7 bases between them. The germline CDR1 and CDR2 sequences are SGHKS and YYEKEE (reference sequence). CDR3 nucleotide sequence: TGTGCCAGCAGCTTGCAGCAGGACAATGAGCAGTTCTTC. It translates to CASSLQQDNEQFF.

The rearrangement links TRBV4-1 to TRBJ1-4; weak D call: TRBD1 (6 bases). In germline, CDR1 is MGHRA, CDR2 YSYEKL. The CDR3 length is 16 residues. The germline V and J ends were trimmed by 2 bases and 8 bases, with 18 bases remaining between them. CDR3: CASSQNLGGGQEKLFF. In DNA, the CDR3 is TGCGCCAGCAGCCAAAATCTCGGGGGGGGACAAGAAAAACTGTTTTTT.